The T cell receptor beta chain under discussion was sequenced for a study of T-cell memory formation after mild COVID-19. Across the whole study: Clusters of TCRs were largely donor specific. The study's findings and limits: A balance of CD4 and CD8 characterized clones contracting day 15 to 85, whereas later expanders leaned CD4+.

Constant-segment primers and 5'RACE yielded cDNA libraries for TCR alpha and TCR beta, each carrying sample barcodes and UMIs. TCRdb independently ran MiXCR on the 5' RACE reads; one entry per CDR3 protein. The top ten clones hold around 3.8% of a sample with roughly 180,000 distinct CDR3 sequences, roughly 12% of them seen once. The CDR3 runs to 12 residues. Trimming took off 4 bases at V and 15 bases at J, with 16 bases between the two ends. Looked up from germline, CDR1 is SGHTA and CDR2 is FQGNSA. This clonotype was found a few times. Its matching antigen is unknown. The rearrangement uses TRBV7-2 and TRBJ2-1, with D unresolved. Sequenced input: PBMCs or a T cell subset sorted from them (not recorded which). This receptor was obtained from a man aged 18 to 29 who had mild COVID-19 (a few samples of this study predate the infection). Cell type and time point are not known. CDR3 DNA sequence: TGTGCCAGCAGCTCGGTCGGACGGGTCCGGTTCTTC. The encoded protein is CASSSVGRVRFF.